Presented here are 15 T cell receptor beta chains from one specimen sequenced in a study of T-cell reconstitution after alpha-beta-depleted transplantation in children. For TCRbeta, the library was prepared with unique molecular identifiers. TCRdb ran MiXCR on the PCR reads and lists one entry per CDR3 protein. The sample includes 450,000 to 550,000 distinct CDR3 sequences, about an eighth of them seen just once. The specimen was PBMCs, mostly from graft donor cells, collected 180 days after TCRalphabeta/CD19-depleted stem cell transplant. The receptors were gathered from a female patient between 2 and 15 years old who had a stem cell transplant for aplastic anemia, so the T cells may come from the graft donor.

This clonotype has only a few counts. The rearrangement links TRBV7-9 to TRBJ2-3; 8 positions agree with TRBD2. Germline V gene data show CDR1 as SEHNR and CDR2 as FQNEAQ (reference sequence). V shed 7 bases and J 4 bases; nucleotides not matched to a gene: 13. The CDR3 is 16 amino acids. CDR3 region: CASTPWAGGLADTQYF. The CDR3 DNA follows: TGTGCCAGCACCCCGTGGGCGGGAGGACTTGCAGATACGCAGTATTTT.

This clonotype was seen only a few times. The genes are TRBV19 and TRBJ2-1; 14 bases map to TRBD2. The CDR3 spans 15 residues. Germline CDR1 reads LNHDA; CDR2 reads SQIVND (reference sequence). Trimming took 3 bases from V and 10 from J; bases not matched to a gene: 5. Here the CDR3 DNA reads TGTGCCAGTAGTATGGGACTAGCGGGAGTTAACGAGCAGTTCTTC. Protein sequence: CASSMGLAGVNEQFF. Drawing the rest from reference TRBV19 and TRBJ2-1, the complete variable domain is DGGITQSPKYLFRKEGQNVTLSCEQNLNHDAMYWYRQDPGQGLRLIYYSQIVNDFQKGDIAEGYSVSREKKESFPLTVTSAQKNPTAFYLCASSMGLAGVNEQFFGPGTRLTVL.

This clonotype was counted between two and nine times. The V call is TRBV7-9, the J call TRBJ2-3; 11 bases fit TRBD2. There are 15 residues in the CDR3. Germline CDR1 reads SEHNR; CDR2 reads FQNEAQ (reference sequence). Trimming at V came to 4 bases and at J to 1 base, leaving 1 base not matched to a gene. CDR3 amino acids: CASSWGLAGTDTQYF. The DNA for the CDR3 is TGTGCCAGCAGCTGGGGACTAGCGGGCACAGATACGCAGTATTTT.

This chain uses TRBV6-1 with TRBJ1-5; TRBD1 aligns across 8 bases. J was trimmed by 4 bases and V by 6 bases; bases with no gene match: 5. This CDR3 is 14 amino acids long. The V gene's germline CDR1 is MNHNS and CDR2 SASEGT. The CDR3 region has the DNA TGTGCCAGCAGCGGACAGGGTAAGAATCAGCCCCAGCATTTT. This translates into CASSGQGKNQPQHF.

The chain couples TRBV28 to TRBJ2-7; TRBD2 aligns across 9 bases. CDR3 length: 13 residues. V lost 7 bases, J lost 3 bases, and 4 bases stayed unmatched. The germline V gene encodes CDR1 MDHEN and CDR2 SYDVKM. This CDR3 reads CASKIAGVYEQYF. The CDR3 region has the DNA TGTGCCAGCAAAATAGCGGGAGTCTACGAGCAGTACTTC.

The CDR3 loop reads CASSEFGQETQYF. The CDR3 DNA follows: TGTGCCAGCAGTGAATTCGGCCAAGAGACCCAGTACTTC. The chain couples TRBV25-1 to TRBJ2-5; no definite D call. Trimming removed 1 base at V and 1 base at J, with 4 bases between. Germline V gives CDR1 MGHDK, CDR2 SYGVNS. This CDR3 contains 13 residues.

The sample holds a few counts of this clonotype. The genes are TRBV4-1 and TRBJ2-3; TRBD1 agrees at 8 bases. Germline V CDR1 and CDR2: MGHRA, YSYEKL. Trimming took 5 bases from V and 2 from J; bases not matched to a gene: 9. This CDR3 region has 16 residues. The CDR3 loop is CASSSPGGDSTDTQYF. The CDR3 DNA reads as TGCGCCAGCAGCTCACCAGGGGGCGACTCCACAGATACGCAGTATTTT.

The chain is built from TRBV4-1 and TRBJ2-2; 10 nucleotides match TRBD1. The CDR3 sequence is 17 residues long. V lost 3 bases to trimming and J lost 3 bases; unmatched junction nucleotides: 7. Germline CDR1 MGHRA, CDR2 YSYEKL. CDR3 residues: CASSQLAGTGDTGELFF. The CDR3 nucleotides read TGCGCCAGCAGCCAGCTTGCCGGGACAGGGGACACCGGGGAGCTGTTTTTT.

This clonotype was counted a few times. The rearrangement joins TRBV12-3 or TRBV12-4 to TRBJ2-7, with a possible D match to TRBD2 (5 bases). The length of the CDR3 is 14 residues. Trimming stripped 2 bases from V and 4 bases from J, with 12 bases between. The CDR3 is CASSLWTARYEQYF. In DNA, the CDR3 is TGTGCCAGCAGTTTATGGACTGCCAGATACGAGCAGTACTTC.

As regards this clonotype: Just one base apart from a much larger clone, this may be a read error. The conserved phenylalanine or tryptophan normally closing the CDR3 is absent here, so this likely arose from a read error. The chain couples TRBV4-1 to TRBJ2-1; 10 bases align to TRBD2. This CDR3 is 21 amino acids long. The V segment lost 0 bases and the J segment 2 bases; nucleotides outside the gene matches: 16. Germline V lookup: CDR1 MGHRA, CDR2 YSYEKL. Written as DNA, the CDR3 is TGCGCCAGCAGCCAAGATAGGTGGCGGAAGCTAGCGGGAGAGACCTACAATGAGCAGTTCATC. Protein: CASSQDRWRKLAGETYNEQFI.

The genes are TRBV25-1 and TRBJ2-7; a weak D match, TRBD2 (5 bases). Germline-derived CDR1 and CDR2 are MGHDK and SYGVNS. The CDR3 runs to 13 residues. V was pared by 4 bases and J by 7 bases, with 14 bases between. The CDR3 is CASSVPEPGEQYF. CDR3 DNA sequence: TGTGCCAGCAGTGTCCCGGAACCGGGAGAGCAGTACTTC.

This clonotype was observed a handful of times. V gene TRBV27 combines with J gene TRBJ2-1; D unclear. The germline CDR1 and CDR2 sequences are MNHEY and SMNVEV (reference sequence). The length of the CDR3 is 13 residues. V was clipped by 0 bases and J by 7 bases, with 7 bases between them. CDR3 nucleotides: TGTGCCAGCAGTTTATCCCCCTTTAATGAGCAGTTCTTC. Protein: CASSLSPFNEQFF.

This clonotype was picked up a small number of times. The V gene is TRBV28, the J gene TRBJ2-7; a possible D gene is TRBD1 (6 bases). V gave up 6 bases and J gave up 0 bases, with 15 bases separating them. CDR1 and CDR2 (germline): MDHEN, SYDVKM. The CDR3 is 15 residues long. The CDR3 loop is CASSRGTPSSYEQYF. The CDR3, as DNA: TGTGCCAGCAGCAGAGGGACACCGAGCTCCTACGAGCAGTACTTC. Together with reference TRBV28 and TRBJ2-7, the CDR3 gives the full variable domain: DVKVTQSSRYLVKRTGEKVFLECVQDMDHENMFWYRQDPGLGLRLIYFSYDVKMKEKGDIPEGYSVSREKKERFSLILESASTNQTSMYLCASSRGTPSSYEQYFGPGTRLTVT.

This clonotype has just a few counts. V usage is TRBV20-1 and J usage is TRBJ1-1; D unresolved. Germline CDR1 and CDR2: DFQATT and SNEGSKA (reference sequence). The CDR3 length is 14 residues. V was clipped by 1 base and J by 0 bases, with 9 bases between them. The CDR3 DNA follows: TGCAGTGCTAGAGTGGGCGCCGTGAACACTGAAGCTTTCTTT. Its translation is CSARVGAVNTEAFF.

There are many counts of this clonotype. V gene TRBV29-1 combines with J gene TRBJ1-2, with D possibly matching TRBD1 (6 bases). The V end lost 7 bases, the J end lost 4 bases, and 22 bases lay between the germline ends. The germline CDR1 and CDR2 sequences are SQVTM and ANQGSEA. The CDR3 spans 15 residues. For the CDR3, the DNA is TGCAGCGCCCGCAACAGGGACGGTCCCGGCTATGGCTACACCTTC. It encodes CSARNRDGPGYGYTF.